This record concerns one TCR beta chain sequence. The CDR3 covers 13 residues. The V gene lost 5 bases and the J gene lost 10 bases, with 17 bases spanning the gap. The germline CDR1 and CDR2 sequences are MNHEY and SMNVEV (reference sequence). Source study methods: Amplification from reference gene primers served as the basis for estimated nucleated cell counts. Profiling relied on immunoSEQ multiplex PCR, and the TCRdb table lists in-frame clones only, not all of them. V, J and clone size are those of that table, while D and trimming were read from the DNA. The sample holds around 300,000 clones, approximately 86% seen once. These data originate in a study of blood T cell repertoires in COVID-19. For the study at large: Researchers got acute and convalescent COVID-19 samples from the United States, Italy and Spain. T cells, B-cell-depleted T cells, or PBMCs provided the cDNA or gDNA that served as material.

The TCR was taken from a woman in her fifties or sixties with active or convalescent COVID-19. This rearrangement joins TRBV27 to TRBJ1-2; D might be TRBD1 (6 bases). The sequencing sample was made of peripheral blood. The CDR3 reads CASSLGLQGTYTF. The CDR3 bases are TGTGCCAGCAGTCTAGGATTACAGGGCACCTACACCTTC.